This T cell receptor (beta chain) was observed in a study of Graves' ophthalmopathy and Graves' hyperthyroidism. Amplification from RNA transcripts yielded the TCR beta CDR3 regions. RT-PCR with HTBI primers came first, then second-round multiplex PCR. TCRdb called the multiplex PCR reads again in MiXCR, with one record for every CDR3 protein. The profile shows nearly 400,000 distinct CDR3 sequences, around 20% of them singletons. Study-level findings and limits: Most thyroid clonotypes with frequency above 0.001 were detected in blood too. Ophthalmopathy was separated from stable hyperthyroidism by a 13-signature model with roughly 91% sensitivity and 75% to 83% specificity.

This clonotype has a count of ten or more. Its antigen remains unknown. V shed 4 bases and J 0 bases; nucleotides not matched to a gene: 7. Germline-derived CDR1 and CDR2 are SGHTA and FQGNSA. This CDR3 is 17 amino acids long. The diagnosis was founded upon clinical symptoms, serum thyroxine, TRAb, thyroid ultrasound and orbital computed tomography. The PBMCs were taken from approximately 9.7 ml of fresh peripheral blood. The sequenced sample was peripheral blood. The sequence came from a woman younger than 35 with Graves' ophthalmopathy. The chain has TRBV7-2 and TRBJ1-3; 9 positions agree with TRBD1. The CDR3 reads CASSYLQGASSGNTIYF. The CDR3, as DNA: TGTGCCAGCAGCTATTTACAGGGGGCCTCCTCTGGAAACACCATATATTTT.